This T cell receptor beta chain was documented in a study of identical twins. TCRdb re-called the 5' RACE reads with MiXCR, one entry per CDR3 protein. The table lists roughly 540,000 distinct CDR3 sequences, 22% of them singletons. Of note for this clonotype: The antigen remains undetermined.

Study-level results: The study based its conclusions on cross-sectional statistical analysis and did not follow the same donors. Cord blood beta clonotypes present at high abundance carried fewer insertions; no such pattern appeared in memory repertoires.

V was clipped by 0 bases and J by 7 bases, with 11 bases between them. This CDR3 has 13 amino acids. Germline-derived CDR1 and CDR2 are SGDLS and YYNGEE. This same sample was also taken into another study, of T cells expressing NK-cell markers. From that study: The CD3+CD56-NKG2C+ fraction was also led by these clonotypes in several donors. Clones of NKG2C+ T cells that had expanded were of unclear HCMV specificity.

The sample consisted of CD4+ T cells sorted from blood. This receptor was identified in a woman between 18 and 29 years old in good health. The chain recombines TRBV9 with TRBJ2-7; no definite D call. CDR3 in DNA: TGTGCCAGCAGCGTAGATAAATGGAGTGAGCAGTACTTC. Protein sequence: CASSVDKWSEQYF.